This T cell receptor beta chain was identified during a study of blood T cells in healthy people across ages. Using a J-beta primer mix together with a sample-barcoded 5' primer, a second PCR was run for about 7 to 12 cycles. With 12 random nucleotides, a template-switch adaptor tagged each individual cDNA molecule. TCRdb re-derived calls from the 5' RACE reads in MiXCR, one entry per CDR3 protein. The sample has around 990,000 distinct CDR3 sequences; more than 30% are singletons. Study conclusions and caveats: Diversity was higher, and naive CD4+ cells more numerous, in long-lived donors than in aged donors.

With respect to this clonotype: Antigen unknown. Its ends do not fully match the called genes, so a read error is possible.

The CDR3 consists of 17 residues. CDR1 is MNHNY, CDR2 SVGAGI, per germline (reference sequence). The TCR originated in a man aged 18 to 29 in good health. Sample: blood. This chain joins TRBV6-6 and TRBJ2-1, with unresolved D. The CDR3 DNA is TGTGCCAGCAGTCGGAATACGGACGGAGAGCTTTGGGCTGAGCAGTTCTTT. Translated: CASSRNTDGELWAEQFF.